The next 25 T cell receptor beta chains were all read from a single sample in a study of T cell responses to AZD1222 COVID-19 vaccine. Here immunoSEQ multiplex PCR was the method, and the copy in TCRdb shows in-frame clones only, minus some. Counted here are around 100,000 clones, 88% occurring once; the ten biggest clones make up approximately 6.4%. Sequenced here: peripheral blood, sampled 28 days after the second AZD1222 dose. These receptors all come from an adult who received the AZD1222 COVID-19 vaccine.

The V gene is TRBV18, the J gene TRBJ2-2; possible D gene TRBD1, 5 bases. Germline-derived CDR1 and CDR2 are KGHSH and LQKENI. Trimming left V 3 bases short and J 4 bases short, with 18 bases between. The CDR3 has 17 amino acids. This CDR3 reads CASSPNSYWTPTGELFF. The CDR3 bases are TGTGCCAGCTCACCGAATTCTTACTGGACACCCACCGGGGAGCTGTTTTTT.

The chain has TRBV6-5 and TRBJ2-1; 12 positions agree with TRBD2. V was pared by 0 bases and J by 8 bases, with 2 bases of the junction left unmatched. This CDR3 spans 15 amino acids. Germline CDR1 MNHEY, CDR2 SVGAGI. CDR3 sequence reads: CASSYSTSGGYEQFF. CDR3 nucleotide sequence: TGTGCCAGCAGTTACTCGACTAGCGGGGGCTATGAGCAGTTCTTC.

This chain links TRBV24-1 with TRBJ2-5, with TRBD1 matching over 9 bases. Looked up from germline, CDR1 is KGHDR and CDR2 is SFDVKD. With 3 bases clipped from V and 0 bases from J, the junction kept 4 bases outside the gene matches. This CDR3 is 16 amino acids long. For the CDR3, the DNA is TGTGCCACCAGTGATGGGACAGGGAAGGACCAAGAGACCCAGTACTTC. Its translation is CATSDGTGKDQETQYF.

The chain carries TRBV4-2 and TRBJ2-2; D remains ambiguous. The germline V gene has CDR1 LGHNA and CDR2 YNFKEQ. Trimming left V 0 bases short and J 7 bases short, with 6 bases between. CDR3 length: 13 amino acids. CDR3 sequence (DNA): TGTGCCAGCAGCCAAGATGAGCTCGGGGAGCTGTTTTTT. Protein: CASSQDELGELFF.

The chain joins TRBV15 to TRBJ1-5, with 9 bases identical to TRBD1. This CDR3 region has 14 residues. Germline values: CDR1 LNHNV, CDR2 YYDKDF (reference sequence). Losses at the gene ends were 3 bases for V and 7 bases for J; bases not matched to a gene: 4. As DNA, the CDR3 is TGTGCCACCAGCAGTGGGACAGGGAGGCAGCCCCAGCATTTT. The encoded protein is CATSSGTGRQPQHF.

J is TRBJ1-1 and V is TRBV20-1; possibly TRBD1 for D (5 bases). Germline values: CDR1 DFQATT, CDR2 SNEGSKA (reference sequence). Trimming removed 3 bases at V and 1 base at J, with 6 bases between. The CDR3 totals 12 residues. Here the CDR3 DNA reads TGCAGTGCTAGTCAGGGGAACACTGAAGCTTTCTTT. It translates to CSASQGNTEAFF.

This clone was seen a handful of times. The genes are TRBV27 and TRBJ1-5; 8 nucleotides align to TRBD1. The germline V gene has CDR1 MNHEY and CDR2 SMNVEV (reference sequence). Trimming cost V 5 bases and J 4 bases; bases outside gene matches: 10. The CDR3 is made up of 16 amino acids. The CDR3 sequence: CASSRPQGDPNQPQHF. Here the CDR3 DNA reads TGTGCCAGCAGTCGACCACAGGGGGACCCGAATCAGCCCCAGCATTTT.

This clone was detected only a few times. This chain connects TRBV27 to TRBJ2-7, with unresolved D. This CDR3 has 14 residues. V was cut by 3 bases and J by 2 bases, with 11 bases left in between. CDR1 is MNHEY, CDR2 SMNVEV, per germline (reference sequence). CDR3 residues: CASSFTFGAYEQYF. The CDR3 bases are TGTGCCAGCAGTTTTACGTTTGGGGCCTACGAGCAGTACTTC.

V and J are TRBV9 and TRBJ2-2; the match to TRBD2 covers 12 bases. Germline V gene lookup returns CDR1 SGDLS and CDR2 YYNGEE. This CDR3 is built from 17 residues. Trimming took 4 bases from V and 1 from J; bases not matched to a gene: 5. For the CDR3, the DNA is TGTGCCAGCAGCCCAGGACTAGCGGGGCTGAACACCGGGGAGCTGTTTTTT. Translating it yields CASSPGLAGLNTGELFF.

This clone came up once. The gene calls are TRBV28 and TRBJ1-4; no firm D call. Germline V CDR1 and CDR2: MDHEN, SYDVKM. V lost 5 bases, J lost 5 bases, and 24 bases lay in between. The CDR3 has 18 amino acids. The CDR3 DNA sequence: TGTGCCAGCAGTCCATATAGAGGCCTGAAAGGAGCGAATGAAAAACTGTTTTTT. Translating gives CASSPYRGLKGANEKLFF.

On this clone itself: In the same sample, other DNA sequences code for this CDR3. The rearrangement links TRBV12-3 or TRBV12-4 to TRBJ1-1; the D gene is possibly TRBD1 (6 bases). The CDR3 sequence is 12 residues long. Between the trimmed V and J ends, which lost 5 bases and 5 bases, there was a span of 9 bases. CDR3 nucleotide sequence: TGTGCCAGCAGTCGAGGGGGTACTGAAGCTTTCTTT. This sequence encodes CASSRGGTEAFF.

The chain couples TRBV6-1 to TRBJ1-2, with D uncertain. The germline V and J ends were trimmed by 3 bases and 7 bases, with 12 bases remaining between them. The CDR3 totals 13 residues. CDR1 and CDR2 from the germline V gene are MNHNS and SASEGT. CDR3 sequence: CASSDPRYIGYTF. The CDR3 DNA follows: TGTGCCAGCAGTGATCCGCGTTATATTGGCTACACCTTC.

The chain joins TRBV3-1 (or the pseudogene TRBV3-2) to TRBJ1-2; D is possibly TRBD1 (5 bases). Trimming left V 0 bases short and J 3 bases short, with 11 bases between. Germline-derived CDR1 and CDR2 are LGHDT and YNNKEL (reference sequence). This CDR3 region has 15 residues. As DNA, the CDR3 is TGTGCCAGCAGCCAAGATAGTGGGGGGGACTATGGCTACACCTTC. Translated: CASSQDSGGDYGYTF.

This chain connects TRBV5-1 to TRBJ2-3; the D gene is possibly TRBD2 (5 bases). In germline, CDR1 is SGHRS, CDR2 YFSETQ. V was trimmed by 0 bases and J by 6 bases, leaving 5 bases between them. CDR3 length equals 12 residues. The CDR3 reads CASSLAGDTQYF. The CDR3 coding sequence is TGCGCCAGCAGCTTGGCGGGGGATACGCAGTATTTT.

This clone has more than one count but fewer than ten. The chain combines TRBV10-1 with TRBJ1-2; no clear D gene. The ends were cut back, 2 bases at V and 4 bases at J, with 8 bases in the middle. The CDR3 consists of 13 residues. Germline V gene data show CDR1 as WNHNN and CDR2 as SYGVQD (reference sequence). DNA for the CDR3: TGCGCCAGCAGTGAGGAGGGAACCTATGGCTACACCTTC. The encoded protein is CASSEEGTYGYTF.

The gene calls are TRBV6-2 or TRBV6-3 and TRBJ1-2; possible D gene TRBD1, 5 bases. The CDR3 sequence is 13 residues long. V was clipped by 2 bases and J by 6 bases, with 10 bases between them. Germline V gene sequence: CDR1 MNHEY, CDR2 SVGEGT. The CDR3 reads CASSYGGGNGYTF. The CDR3 DNA reads TGTGCCAGCAGTTACGGCGGGGGAAATGGCTACACCTTC.

V is TRBV6-1 and J is TRBJ1-5; D uncertain. V lost 1 base to trimming and J lost 0 bases, with 13 bases between them. The CDR3 covers 17 residues. Germline lookup yields CDR1 MNHNS and CDR2 SASEGT. This CDR3 is CASSEGPGANSNQPQHF. CDR3 bases: TGTGCCAGCAGTGAAGGACCGGGAGCAAATAGCAATCAGCCCCAGCATTTT.

The chain recombines TRBV3-1 (or the pseudogene TRBV3-2) with TRBJ1-1; D is undetermined. V was cut by 1 base and J by 5 bases, with 14 bases left in between. Germline CDR1 is LGHDT and CDR2 is YNNKEL (reference sequence). The CDR3 is made up of 15 amino acids. In DNA form, the CDR3 reads TGTGCCAGCAGCCAAGTAGCCGGAAAGAGGACTGAAGCTTTCTTT. Protein product: CASSQVAGKRTEAFF.

This chain links TRBV7-6 with TRBJ1-1, with D possibly being TRBD1 (6 bases). V was shortened by 1 base and J by 0 bases, with 18 bases between the two germline ends. CDR3 length equals 18 residues. The V gene's germline CDR1 is SGHVS and CDR2 FNYEAQ. In DNA, the CDR3 is TGTGCCAGCAGCTTAGGGCCAGGGAATGGGGACATGAACACTGAAGCTTTCTTT. It yields the protein CASSLGPGNGDMNTEAFF.

The rearrangement uses TRBV7-2 and TRBJ1-1; 7 bases match TRBD1. Trimming took 6 bases from V and 6 from J; bases not matched to a gene: 10. CDR1 SGHTA and CDR2 FQGNSA come from the germline V gene. The CDR3 length is 14 residues. The CDR3 reads CASSYTGTVPEAFF. The CDR3 coding sequence is TGTGCCAGCAGTTACACCGGGACAGTCCCTGAAGCTTTCTTT.

This chain connects TRBV18 to TRBJ2-7; D not certain. Trimming shortened V by 0 bases and J by 6 bases, and 12 bases separated the two germline ends. The CDR3 runs to 14 residues. In germline, CDR1 is KGHSH, CDR2 LQKENI. For the CDR3, the DNA is TGTGCCAGCTCACCACCGGCGGCATCCGGCGAGCAGTACTTC. As protein: CASSPPAASGEQYF. Drawing the rest from reference TRBV18 and TRBJ2-7, the complete variable domain is NAGVMQNPRHLVRRRGQEARLRCSPMKGHSHVYWYRQLPEEGLKFMVYLQKENIIDESGMPKERFSAEFPKEGPSILRIQQVVRGDSAAYFCASSPPAASGEQYFGPGTRLTVT.

V gene TRBV24-1 combines with J gene TRBJ1-3; a possible D gene is TRBD1 (5 bases). V lost 9 bases, J lost 4 bases, and 6 bases lay in between. The germline V gene encodes CDR1 KGHDR and CDR2 SFDVKD. The length of the CDR3 is 11 residues. For the CDR3, the DNA is TGTGCCACCTGGACAGGAAACACCATATATTTT. Its protein product is CATWTGNTIYF.

The chain has TRBV10-3 and TRBJ2-3; TRBD1 is a possible D gene (5 bases). Germline CDR1 is ENHRY and CDR2 is SYGVKD. The CDR3 extends over 15 amino acids. Trimming shortened V by 4 bases and J by 1 base, and 12 bases separated the two germline ends. The CDR3 reads CAISGPGLGTDTQYF. The CDR3, as DNA: TGTGCCATCAGTGGTCCAGGGCTGGGCACAGATACGCAGTATTTT.

The J gene is TRBJ1-4, the V gene TRBV6-6; TRBD1 is a possible D gene (5 bases). V was trimmed by 4 bases and J by 4 bases, leaving 10 bases between them. CDR1 is MNHNY and CDR2 is SVGAGI in the germline V gene (reference sequence). The CDR3 has 14 amino acids. The CDR3 sequence is CASSSGGVNEKLFF. As DNA, the CDR3 is TGTGCCAGCAGTTCCGGGGGGGTTAATGAAAAACTGTTTTTT.

The J gene is TRBJ1-3, the V gene TRBV7-9; TRBD1 is a possible D gene (5 bases). Trimming stripped 3 bases from V and 8 bases from J, with 14 bases between. The CDR3 loop spans 14 amino acids. Germline V CDR1 and CDR2: SEHNR, FQNEAQ (reference sequence). Here the CDR3 DNA reads TGTGCCAGCAGCTTTAAACAGGAGGCAGACACCATATATTTT. This translates into CASSFKQEADTIYF.